These T cell receptor beta chains were read from a single sample in a study of Ad26.COV2.S vaccination and SARS-CoV-2 variants. Some clones are missing from TCRdb's copy, which holds only in-frame ones; the method was immunoSEQ multiplex PCR. The sample has around 400,000 clones; roughly 80% are singletons. The input for sequencing was peripheral blood, taken in a trial of Ad26.COV2.S vaccine versus placebo. The receptors stem from a person aged 18-65 years who received the Ad26.COV2.S COVID-19 vaccine or a placebo. The CDR3 runs from the conserved cysteine through the conserved F or W. Fields, in order: D gene, clone size, J gene, V gene, CDR3 DNA, CDR3 protein. D genes are given only for firm matches. Not all rows give a size; the values are once, few, many and, for expanded clones, a class.

TRBD2	.	TRBJ2-5	TRBV11-3	TGTGCCAGCAGCTCTCGGGTAGCGGGAGTTCTAGTTAGAGAGACCCAGTACTTC	CASSSRVAGVLVRETQYF
TRBD1	once	TRBJ2-2	TRBV19	TGTGCCAGTGGCGAAATATGGGGACAGGGGGATTACCGGGAGCTGTTTTTT	CASGEIWGQGDYRELFF
.	.	TRBJ1-5	TRBV6-5	TGTGCCAGCAGTTACGAGGCTCAACAGCCCCAGCATTTT	CASSYEAQQPQHF
.	.	TRBJ1-6	TRBV18	TGTGCCAGCTCACCCCTAGACAATTCACCCCTCCACTTT	CASSPLDNSPLHF
.	.	TRBJ1-1	TRBV2	TGTGCCAGAGCTGGGGGACGGAAGAACACTGAAGCTTTCTTT	CARAGGRKNTEAFF
.	.	TRBJ2-7	TRBV11-2	TGTGCCAGCAGCTTAGCACTAGCTAGCCAGGGGGAGCAGTACTTC	CASSLALASQGEQYF
.	.	TRBJ1-2	TRBV19	TGTGCCAGTAGCCCTCAGACGGAAGACTATGGCTACACCTTC	CASSPQTEDYGYTF
.	.	TRBJ1-1	TRBV5-1	TGCGCCAGCAGCTTGGGCGGGGATAGCACTGAAGCTTTCTTT	CASSLGGDSTEAFF
.	.	TRBJ1-1	TRBV11-2	TGTGCCAGCAGCTTGTCGCAAACTGAAGCTTTCTTT	CASSLSQTEAFF
.	once	TRBJ1-2	TRBV7-2	TGTGCCAGCAGCTTAATCCCCTTGAGGGATGGCTACACCTTC	CASSLIPLRDGYTF
.	.	TRBJ2-5	TRBV6-5	TGTGCCAGCAGGGGAGAGGCCGGGGGCGAGGAGACCCAGTACTTC	CASRGEAGGEETQYF
TRBD2	once	TRBJ2-5	TRBV5-4	TGTGCCAGCAGCCATTATGTATCGGGGGGGATACAAGAGACCCAGTACTTC	CASSHYVSGGIQETQYF
.	few	TRBJ1-4	TRBV27	TGTGCCAGCAGCCTCAGGGTAGCTAATGAAAAACTGTTTTTT	CASSLRVANEKLFF
.	.	TRBJ1-2	TRBV5-6	TGTGCCAGCAGCCGGCTGGGGATCGATGGCTACACCTTC	CASSRLGIDGYTF
.	.	TRBJ1-2	TRBV21-1	TGTGCCAGAGGAAGGGGTAATGGCTACACCTTC	CARGRGNGYTF
.	once	TRBJ1-4	TRBV18	TGTGCCAGCTCACTTAACAGGGATGAAAAACTGTTTTTT	CASSLNRDEKLFF
TRBD1	.	TRBJ2-5	TRBV7-3	TGTGCCAGCAGCTCCGGGACAGCCCAAGAGACCCAGTACTTC	CASSSGTAQETQYF
TRBD1	few	TRBJ1-2	TRBV7-9	TGTGCCAGCAGCTCTGCTCCGGGACAGGGTATCTATGGCTACACCTTC	CASSSAPGQGIYGYTF
TRBD2	.	TRBJ2-4	TRBV5-4	TGTGCCAGCAGCTCGGCAAGCGGGAGTGGGAACATTCAGTACTTC	CASSSASGSGNIQYF
.	.	TRBJ2-3	TRBV10-3	TGTGCCATCAGTGAGAACACAGATACGCAGTATTTT	CAISENTDTQYF
TRBD2	.	TRBJ2-1	TRBV27	TGTGCCAGCAGGAGTGGACTAGCGGGTGACAATGAGCAGTTCTTC	CASRSGLAGDNEQFF
.	.	TRBJ2-1	TRBV25-1	TGTGCCAGCAGTGAATCAGGGATCAGGAGGAATGAGCAGTTCTTC	CASSESGIRRNEQFF
.	.	TRBJ2-3	TRBV5-1	TGCGCCAGCAGCTTGCTAGACCCCCCGCAGTATTTT	CASSLLDPPQYF
.	once	TRBJ2-5	TRBV5-6	TGTGCCAGCAGAGGACAATTACAAGAGACCCAGTACTTC	CASRGQLQETQYF
TRBD2	.	TRBJ2-3	TRBV4-2	TGTGCCAGCAGCCTGAGCGGGAGTAGGTACGAAAGCACAGATACGCAGTATTTT	CASSLSGSRYESTDTQYF
.	.	TRBJ2-3	TRBV7-2	TGTGCCAGCCTTCGTTCAGGACAGAGCACAGATACGCAGTATTTT	CASLRSGQSTDTQYF